In its sample, the clone carrying this T cell receptor beta chain was seen many times. These data originate in a study of Graves' ophthalmopathy and Graves' hyperthyroidism. The V gene lost 6 bases and the J gene lost 9 bases, with 23 bases spanning the gap. Germline CDR1 is MDHEN and CDR2 is SYDVKM. CDR3 size: 15 residues. As the template, RNA transcripts were used to amplify TCR beta CDR3 regions. HTBI-primed first-round RT-PCR preceded second-round multiplex PCR. Via MiXCR, TCRdb re-called the multiplex PCR reads, giving one row per CDR3 protein. This sample has about 500,000 distinct CDR3 sequences, with about 15% found just once.

This sequence was found in a woman aged 25 to 39 with Graves' ophthalmopathy. Input material: blood. The chain joins TRBV28 to TRBJ2-5, with D tentatively TRBD1 or TRBD2 (5 bases each). The CDR3 DNA reads TGTGCCAGCAGCCCGGTTGGGGCTAGCACACGATCCCAGTACTTC. Translating gives CASSPVGASTRSQYF. The variable domain in full, completed from reference TRBV28 and TRBJ2-5, reads DVKVTQSSRYLVKRTGEKVFLECVQDMDHENMFWYRQDPGLGLRLIYFSYDVKMKEKGDIPEGYSVSREKKERFSLILESASTNQTSMYLCASSPVGASTRSQYFGPGTRLLVL.